These 24 T cell receptor beta chains originate from one sample sequenced in a study of metastatic and nonmetastatic thyroid tumors. TCRdb redid the clone calls on the PCR reads using MiXCR. The repertoire includes roughly 93,000 clones, roughly 12% of them detected once, and over 9% sits in the top ten. Every patient underwent thyroid surgery untreated. The specimen sequenced was blood. Receptors were obtained from a female donor with papillary thyroid cancer or a benign thyroid nodule (not recorded which). Some clones in this sample may be carry-over from other donors' samples.

The rearrangement joins TRBV20-1 to TRBJ2-5; TRBD2 aligns across 7 bases. Losses at the gene ends were 3 bases for V and 2 bases for J; bases not matched to a gene: 18. This CDR3 has 18 residues. The V gene's germline CDR1 is DFQATT and CDR2 SNEGSKA (reference sequence). The CDR3: CSARRLIYSAGIQETQYF. CDR3 nucleotides: TGCAGTGCTAGGCGATTGATCTACTCAGCGGGAATTCAAGAGACCCAGTACTTC.

This clone was picked up many times. The genes are TRBV20-1 and TRBJ2-1, with D tentatively TRBD2 (6 bases). V was shortened by 6 bases and J by 5 bases, with 17 bases between the two germline ends. This CDR3 is 14 amino acids long. Germline loops: CDR1 DFQATT, CDR2 SNEGSKA (reference sequence). The DNA for the CDR3 is TGCAGTGCAACCACCGGGACTCCTCACAATGAGCAGTTCTTC. Translated, it gives CSATTGTPHNEQFF.

The chain carries TRBV5-1 and TRBJ2-1, with 12 bases identical to TRBD2. The germline gives CDR1 SGHRS, CDR2 YFSETQ. With 3 bases clipped from V and 2 bases from J, the junction kept 15 bases outside the gene matches. The CDR3 loop spans 20 amino acids. The CDR3 is CASSWTGELAGGPTYNEQFF. The CDR3 DNA is TGCGCCAGCAGCTGGACAGGGGAACTAGCGGGAGGACCTACCTACAATGAGCAGTTCTTC.

This clone was observed many times. The chain combines TRBV28 with TRBJ1-1, with D unresolved. The V end lost 6 bases, the J end lost 10 bases, and 12 bases lay between the germline ends. CDR1 is MDHEN, CDR2 SYDVKM, per germline. The CDR3 extends over 11 amino acids. CDR3 DNA: TGTGCCAGCAGCTACCCTTTGGGAGCTTTCTTT. Translating it yields CASSYPLGAFF.

This clone was recorded at least ten times. J is TRBJ2-2 and V is TRBV9; weak D call: TRBD1 (5 bases). The CDR3 totals 15 residues. CDR1 and CDR2 (germline): SGDLS, YYNGEE. The germline V and J ends were trimmed by 0 bases and 4 bases, with 10 bases remaining between them. The CDR3 sequence: CASSVGGSSTGELFF. The CDR3 coding sequence is TGTGCCAGCAGCGTAGGGGGCAGTTCCACCGGGGAGCTGTTTTTT.

This clone has at least ten counts. The chain recombines TRBV13 with TRBJ2-3, with 11 nucleotides matching TRBD2. The CDR3 spans 17 residues. J lost 1 base, V lost 2 bases, and 5 bases had no gene match. The germline V gene has CDR1 PRHDT and CDR2 FYEKMQ (reference sequence). The CDR3 spells CASSLLAGGIGTDTQYF. Here the CDR3 DNA reads TGTGCCAGCAGCTTATTAGCGGGAGGGATTGGCACAGATACGCAGTATTTT.

This clone was detected ten times or more. This chain joins TRBV7-2 and TRBJ1-5, with unresolved D. Trimming cost V 2 bases and J 5 bases, with 7 bases left between them. This CDR3 has 13 amino acids. Per germline, CDR1 SGHTA and CDR2 FQGNSA. CDR3 nucleotide sequence: TGTGCCAGCAGCTTAAACGAGGATCAGCCCCAGCATTTT. Translation: CASSLNEDQPQHF.

This chain uses TRBV20-1 with TRBJ1-2, with D perhaps TRBD1 (6 bases). The CDR3 is 15 residues long. The V gene's germline CDR1 is DFQATT and CDR2 SNEGSKA (reference sequence). V was cut by 7 bases and J by 4 bases, with 22 bases left in between. The CDR3 here is CSVPQGQTRSYGYTF. The CDR3, as DNA: TGCAGTGTCCCCCAGGGGCAAACTCGTTCCTATGGCTACACCTTC.

This clone has only a few counts. At one end, the junction sequence differs from germline, possibly due to a read error. The gene calls are TRBV28 and TRBJ1-2; no reliable D call. The germline V gene has CDR1 MDHEN and CDR2 SYDVKM. This CDR3 is 13 amino acids long. CDR3 sequence reads: CSSTEGTNYGYTF. The CDR3, as DNA: TGTTCCAGTACCGAAGGTACTAACTATGGCTACACCTTC.

This clone was detected a few times. One end of the junction is discordant with germline, which a read error may explain. The chain recombines TRBV6-1 with TRBJ1-3; D is undetermined. This CDR3 spans 15 amino acids. Germline values: CDR1 MNHNS, CDR2 SASEGT. CDR3 in amino acids: CVSSESGPDLNTIYF. CDR3 DNA: TGTGTCAGCAGTGAATCCGGACCGGACTTAAACACCATATATTTT.

This sequence joins TRBV7-2 and TRBJ2-3; 11 positions match TRBD2. Germline assignment: CDR1 SGHTA and CDR2 FQGNSA. The V segment lost 6 bases and the J segment 0 bases; nucleotides outside the gene matches: 11. The CDR3 extends over 18 amino acids. Here the CDR3 reads CASSSMGLAEASTDTQYF. The CDR3 DNA reads as TGTGCCAGCAGTTCCATGGGACTAGCGGAGGCTAGCACAGATACGCAGTATTTT.

This chain links TRBV6-5 with TRBJ1-2; D not certain. Per the germline V gene, CDR1 is MNHEY and CDR2 is SVGAGI. The CDR3 is made up of 14 amino acids. V lost 5 bases and J 9 bases, leaving 19 bases between the germline ends. The CDR3 DNA follows: TGTGCCAGCAGTCCTTACCCATGGGTTAGTTGCTACACCTTC. Translating gives CASSPYPWVSCYTF.

Details on this clone: Because the CDR3 is missing its conserved closing phenylalanine or tryptophan, this is likely a read error. V and J are TRBV28 and TRBJ2-7; no definite D call. Germline assignment: CDR1 MDHEN and CDR2 SYDVKM. V was clipped by 8 bases and J by 6 bases, with 17 bases between them. CDR3 length: 13 residues. DNA of the CDR3: TGTGCCAGCCTATCTGGTCCCCAGAGCGAGCAGTACTCC. This sequence encodes CASLSGPQSEQYS.

As regards this clone: A much larger clone differs from this one at a single base, so this may be a read error. Other DNA sequences in the sample encode the same CDR3. The rearrangement joins TRBV11-2 to TRBJ2-3, with D possibly matching TRBD2 (6 bases). There are 11 residues in the CDR3. The V gene's germline CDR1 is SGHAT and CDR2 FQNNGV. The DNA for the CDR3 is TGTGCATCCCGCGGGGCAGATACGCAGTATTTT. This gives the protein CASRGADTQYF. Together with reference TRBV11-2 and TRBJ2-3, the CDR3 gives the full variable domain: EAGVAQSPRYKIIEKRQSVAFWCNPISGHATLYWYQQILGQGPKLLIQFQNNGVVDDSQLPKDRFSAERLKGVDSTLKIQPAKLEDSAVYLCASRGADTQYFGPGTRLTVL.

For this clone: The germline gene is not matched at one end of the junction; a read error may be the cause. The rearrangement uses TRBV7-2 and TRBJ1-2, with a tentative D call TRBD1 (6 bases). There are 14 residues in the CDR3. The germline CDR1 and CDR2 sequences are SGHTA and FQGNSA. The CDR3 region is CACSSARGPGGYTF. In DNA form, the CDR3 reads TGTGCCTGCAGCTCCGCACGGGGGCCGGGTGGCTACACCTTC.

The table lists this clone with many counts. The CDR3 DNA reads as TGTGCCACTCATGTCGGGGACGAAAAACTGTTTTTT. This encodes CATHVGDEKLFF. J is TRBJ1-4 and V is TRBV19; a possible D gene is TRBD1 (5 bases). The CDR3 length is 12 residues. Between the trimmed V and J ends, which lost 10 bases and 8 bases, there was a span of 14 bases. Germline V gene sequence: CDR1 LNHDA, CDR2 SQIVND (reference sequence). The full variable domain, completed using reference TRBV19 and TRBJ1-4, is DGGITQSPKYLFRKEGQNVTLSCEQNLNHDAMYWYRQDPGQGLRLIYYSQIVNDFQKGDIAEGYSVSREKKESFPLTVTSAQKNPTAFYLCATHVGDEKLFFGSGTQLSVL.

A remark on this clone: This clone may be a read error of a much larger clone one base away. The V call is TRBV5-4, the J call TRBJ1-1; D is unclear. The CDR3 runs 17 residues. Germline V gene data show CDR1 as SGHNT and CDR2 as YYREEE (reference sequence). The CDR3 nucleotides read TGTGCCAGCAGCTTGGAACCGTCAGCGTTCATGAACACTGAAGCTCTCTTT. Translating it yields CASSLEPSAFMNTEALF.

The genes are TRBV28 and TRBJ1-2, with 7 bases fitting TRBD1. Germline V gene sequence: CDR1 MDHEN, CDR2 SYDVKM. This CDR3 contains 14 residues. V lost 5 bases and J lost 0; bases outside the gene matches: 3. CDR3 coding DNA: TGTGCCAGCAGTCAACAGGGGACTAACTATGGCTACACCTTC. Translation: CASSQQGTNYGYTF.

Worth noting for this clone: Sequence at one end of the junction differs from germline and may be a read error. The chain employs TRBV11-2 and TRBJ1-5; a possible D gene is TRBD1 (5 bases). Germline loops: CDR1 SGHAT, CDR2 FQNNGV. The CDR3 is 16 residues long. As DNA, the CDR3 is TGTGCAAGCAGCTTAGGGGAAGGCCCAAAGTCGGAGCCACAGCATTTT. Protein product: CASSLGEGPKSEPQHF.

The rearrangement joins TRBV27 to TRBJ1-5; TRBD1 matches 9 bases. The CDR3 spans 17 residues. Per the germline V gene, CDR1 is MNHEY and CDR2 is SMNVEV (reference sequence). J gave up 16 bases and V 6 bases, and 25 bases lay outside the gene matches. CDR3: CASSPRQGGNSNQPEHF. In DNA, the CDR3 is TGTGCCAGCAGCCCCAGACAGGGGGGAAATAGCAATCAGCCCGAACATTTT.

This clone was detected ten times or more. V usage is TRBV28 and J usage is TRBJ2-1, with D hard to call. Trimming removed 2 bases at V and 6 bases at J, with 8 bases between. The CDR3 length is 13 residues. Germline CDR1 is MDHEN and CDR2 is SYDVKM. The CDR3 loop reads CASSLGSFNEQFF. In nucleotides, the CDR3 is TGTGCCAGCAGTTTAGGCAGTTTCAATGAGCAGTTCTTC.

Ten or more counts support this clone. The chain uses TRBV6-1 and TRBJ1-5, with TRBD1 as a possible D gene (5 bases). Germline V gene lookup returns CDR1 MNHNS and CDR2 SASEGT. This CDR3 is built from 13 residues. The ends were cut back, 6 bases at V and 4 bases at J, with 10 bases in the middle. The CDR3 DNA reads as TGTGCCAGCAGCGACGAGGGGAATCAGCCCCAGCATTTT. This gives the protein CASSDEGNQPQHF.

In its sample, this clone was seen a few times. This chain uses TRBV28 with TRBJ1-1, with a tentative D call TRBD1 (6 bases). Germline V CDR1 and CDR2: MDHEN, SYDVKM. With 5 bases removed from V and 0 bases from J, the gap between germline ends came to 10 bases. This CDR3 has 14 residues. The CDR3 loop is CASSPDSLNTEAFF. As DNA, the CDR3 is TGTGCCAGCAGTCCGGACAGCCTGAACACTGAAGCTTTCTTT.

In its sample, this clone was seen a few times. A much larger clone sits a single nucleotide away, making a read error possible. The V gene is TRBV19, the J gene TRBJ2-5; no reliable D call. Germline-derived CDR1 and CDR2 are LNHDA and SQIVND (reference sequence). There are 15 residues in the CDR3. Between the trimmed V and J ends, which lost 0 bases and 5 bases, there was a span of 13 bases. The CDR3 DNA reads TGTGCCAGTAGTATAGAGGGCAGTGGGCAGGAGACCCAGTACTTC. It encodes CASSIEGSGQETQYF. The full variable domain, its missing parts supplied by reference TRBV19 and TRBJ2-5, is DGGITQSPKYLFRKEGQNVTLSCEQNLNHDAMYWYRQDPGQGLRLIYYSQIVNDFQKGDIAEGYSVSREKKESFPLTVTSAQKNPTAFYLCASSIEGSGQETQYFGPGTRLLVL.